What follows are 18 T cell receptor beta chains derived from one specimen sequenced in a study of T cell changes during pregnancy in multiple sclerosis. Assay: immunoSEQ multiplex PCR; the TCRdb copy retains only in-frame clones and omits some. Among almost 35,000 clones, around nine tenths were seen once, and the ten largest hold about an eighth. The sample was CD8+ T cells from peripheral blood mononuclear cells, taken in the first trimester of pregnancy. Receptor source: a female donor with multiple sclerosis, enrolled in a pregnancy study.

The sample holds a few counts of this clone. This chain links TRBV7-2 with TRBJ2-7; 8 bases match TRBD1. J was trimmed by 5 bases and V by 5 bases; bases with no gene match: 14. Germline values: CDR1 SGHTA, CDR2 FQGNSA. CDR3 length: 16 amino acids. The CDR3 reads CASSHPEGQGANEQYF. The CDR3 DNA reads as TGTGCCAGCAGCCACCCCGAGGGGCAGGGGGCCAACGAGCAGTACTTC.

This clone came up once. The chain carries TRBV7-9 and TRBJ1-2, with TRBD1 as a possible D gene (6 bases). The CDR3 is 16 residues long. With 3 bases removed from V and 0 bases from J, the gap between germline ends came to 14 bases. From germline, CDR1 is SEHNR and CDR2 FQNEAQ (reference sequence). The CDR3 sequence is CASSFTGSPSNYGYTF. The CDR3 bases are TGTGCCAGCAGCTTCACAGGGAGTCCTTCTAACTATGGCTACACCTTC.

J is TRBJ2-5 and V is TRBV29-1; 7 bases fit TRBD1. The CDR3 runs 15 residues. Germline V gene data show CDR1 as SQVTM and CDR2 as ANQGSEA. With 0 bases clipped from V and 2 bases from J, the junction kept 6 bases outside the gene matches. The CDR3, as DNA: TGCAGCGTTGAAGAAACTAGGGGGCGGCAAGAGACCCAGTACTTC. It specifies CSVEETRGRQETQYF.

V and J are TRBV5-4 and TRBJ2-7, with TRBD1 matching 9 bases. There are 14 residues in the CDR3. V shed 4 bases and J 5 bases; nucleotides not matched to a gene: 7. CDR1 and CDR2 (germline): SGHNT, YYREEE (reference sequence). The CDR3 coding sequence is TGTGCCAGCAGCCCCTGGACAGGGGAAAACGAGCAGTACTTC. Protein: CASSPWTGENEQYF. Supplemented by reference TRBV5-4 and TRBJ2-7, the full variable domain reads ETGVTQSPTHLIKTRGQQVTLRCSSQSGHNTVSWYQQALGQGPQFIFQYYREEENGRGNFPPRFSGLQFPNYSSELNVNALELDDSALYLCASSPWTGENEQYFGPGTRLTVT.

The V gene is TRBV28, the J gene TRBJ1-1, with TRBD1 identical over 7 bases. Germline V lookup: CDR1 MDHEN, CDR2 SYDVKM. The CDR3 runs to 12 residues. Trimming took 6 bases from V and 14 from J; bases not matched to a gene: 12. In nucleotides, the CDR3 is TGTGCCAGCAGGAACCCGTACAGGGGAGGCTTCTTT. It codes for CASRNPYRGGFF. Looking up the rest from reference TRBV28 and TRBJ1-1 gives the full variable domain: DVKVTQSSRYLVKRTGEKVFLECVQDMDHENMFWYRQDPGLGLRLIYFSYDVKMKEKGDIPEGYSVSREKKERFSLILESASTNQTSMYLCASRNPYRGGFFGQGTRLTVV.

The chain couples TRBV13 to TRBJ2-6; TRBD1 matches at 10 bases. Germline V gene lookup returns CDR1 PRHDT and CDR2 FYEKMQ (reference sequence). Trimming removed 6 bases from V and 3 bases from J; junction bases left unmatched: 8. CDR3 length equals 17 residues. CDR3 amino acids: CASRTKGTGDGANVLTF. CDR3 bases: TGTGCCAGCAGAACGAAGGGGACAGGGGATGGGGCCAACGTCCTGACTTTC. The full variable domain, completed using reference TRBV13 and TRBJ2-6, is AAGVIQSPRHLIKEKRETATLKCYPIPRHDTVYWYQQGPGQDPQFLISFYEKMQSDKGSIPDRFSAQQFSDYHSELNMSSLELGDSALYFCASRTKGTGDGANVLTFGAGSRLTVL.

This chain uses TRBV7-8 with TRBJ2-1; TRBD1 is a possible D gene (6 bases). This CDR3 region has 14 residues. CDR1 SGHVS and CDR2 FQNEAQ come from the germline V gene. V lost 1 base and J lost 6, with 10 bases in between. The CDR3 sequence is CASSLVIGGNEQFF. CDR3 in DNA: TGTGCCAGCAGCTTAGTGATAGGGGGCAATGAGCAGTTCTTC.

V gene TRBV28 combines with J gene TRBJ2-5; the match to TRBD1 covers 7 bases. The CDR3 has 15 residues. Germline-derived CDR1 and CDR2 are MDHEN and SYDVKM. Trimming took 3 bases from V and 2 from J; bases not matched to a gene: 6. CDR3 nucleotides: TGTGCCAGCAGTTTTACGGGGACAGAACAAGAGACCCAGTACTTC. As protein: CASSFTGTEQETQYF.

The chain joins TRBV5-1 to TRBJ2-3, with 9 bases fitting TRBD1. The CDR3 has 17 residues. Per the germline V gene, CDR1 is SGHRS and CDR2 is YFSETQ. V dropped 0 bases and J dropped 2; count of bases not matched to a gene: 7. The CDR3 loop is CASSLVSGTGPTDTQYF. The CDR3 DNA follows: TGCGCCAGCAGCTTGGTTTCCGGGACAGGGCCCACAGATACGCAGTATTTT. The whole variable domain, filled in from reference TRBV5-1 and TRBJ2-3, reads KAGVTQTPRYLIKTRGQQVTLSCSPISGHRSVSWYQQTPGQGLQFLFEYFSETQRNKGNFPGRFSGRQFSNSRSEMNVSTLELGDSALYLCASSLVSGTGPTDTQYFGPGTRLTVL.

The chain uses TRBV27 and TRBJ2-3; a weak D match, TRBD2 (6 bases). Per germline, CDR1 MNHEY and CDR2 SMNVEV (reference sequence). This CDR3 spans 16 amino acids. Between the trimmed V and J ends, which lost 2 bases and 4 bases, there was a span of 16 bases. The CDR3 DNA sequence: TGTGCCAGCAGTTTAGTGCTAGCGCCTTCCCCAGATACGCAGTATTTT. Translating gives CASSLVLAPSPDTQYF.

In this sample, this clone turned up a few times. The chain joins TRBV27 to TRBJ2-7; 8 nucleotides agree with TRBD1. V lost 4 bases and J lost 5; bases outside the gene matches: 4. CDR3 length equals 13 residues. Germline-derived CDR1 and CDR2 are MNHEY and SMNVEV (reference sequence). DNA of the CDR3: TGTGCCAGCAGTTGGGACAGGTATAACGAGCAGTACTTC. Protein product: CASSWDRYNEQYF.

The chain employs TRBV4-2 and TRBJ2-7; no firm D call. Trimming took off 4 bases at V and 0 bases at J, with 4 bases between the two ends. This CDR3 is built from 12 residues. CDR1 and CDR2 from the germline V gene are LGHNA and YNFKEQ. The CDR3 loop reads CASSPSSYEQYF. CDR3 in DNA: TGTGCCAGCAGCCCGAGCTCCTACGAGCAGTACTTC.

V gene TRBV27 combines with J gene TRBJ2-1; 10 bases match TRBD2. Germline CDR1 is MNHEY and CDR2 is SMNVEV (reference sequence). The V and J ends lost 5 bases and 7 bases, in that order; junction bases with no gene match: 8. The CDR3 covers 15 residues. The CDR3 sequence is CASSILAGVGNEQFF. In nucleotides, the CDR3 is TGTGCCAGCAGTATCCTAGCGGGAGTAGGTAATGAGCAGTTCTTC.

The rearrangement joins TRBV7-2 to TRBJ2-5, with 12 bases lining up with TRBD2. The germline gives CDR1 SGHTA, CDR2 FQGNSA. Losses at the gene ends were 6 bases for V and 4 bases for J; bases not matched to a gene: 9. This CDR3 is built from 16 residues. CDR3 in DNA: TGTGCCAGCAGTTCCACTAGCGGGAGGTATCGAGAGACCCAGTACTTC. Protein: CASSSTSGRYRETQYF.

The chain links TRBV5-8 to TRBJ2-1, with a tentative D call TRBD1 (6 bases). Germline V gene data show CDR1 as SGHTS and CDR2 as YDEGEE. CDR3 length equals 12 residues. V lost 4 bases to trimming and J lost 14 bases, with 16 bases between them. CDR3 sequence: CASSVGTGQEFF. The CDR3 region has the DNA TGTGCCAGCAGCGTAGGAACAGGGCAGGAGTTCTTC.

The chain combines TRBV9 with TRBJ2-3; 8 positions agree with TRBD1. Germline V gene sequence: CDR1 SGDLS, CDR2 YYNGEE. V shed 4 bases, J shed 0 bases, and the junction held 4 bases outside the gene matches. The CDR3 totals 15 residues. Here the CDR3 DNA reads TGTGCCAGCAGCACTGGACAGGGTAGCACAGATACGCAGTATTTT. It is translated as CASSTGQGSTDTQYF.

This clone was seen just once. J is TRBJ2-2 and V is TRBV23-1, with D unclear. TRBV23-1 is placed among ORFs of uncertain function. Between the trimmed V and J ends, which lost 1 base and 2 bases, there was a span of 8 bases. The CDR3 sequence is 15 residues long. This CDR3 is CASSQLSRNTGELFF. DNA of the CDR3: TGCGCCAGCAGTCAATTGTCGAGAAACACCGGGGAGCTGTTTTTT.

The chain recombines TRBV4-1 with TRBJ1-2, with 7 bases aligning to TRBD1. The CDR3 sequence is 14 residues long. V dropped 3 bases and J dropped 7; count of bases not matched to a gene: 8. Germline V gene lookup returns CDR1 MGHRA and CDR2 YSYEKL. For the CDR3, the DNA is TGCGCCAGCAGCCAGGAGACAGGGAGCCTTGGCTACACCTTC. Amino acids: CASSQETGSLGYTF.